The 30 T cell receptor beta chains below all came from one sample that was sequenced in a study of T cell repertoires in cytomegalovirus infection. Each CDR3 protein gets one entry after TCRdb re-called the reads with MiXCR. The sample has 600,000 to 700,000 distinct CDR3 sequences; around 31% are singletons. These receptors' targets are unknown. The specimen was cultured PBMCs, collected from culture after CMV antigen stimulation. Source of these receptors: a human donor in good health (CMV status not recorded). Some clones in this sample may be carry-over from other donors' samples.

This clonotype was counted a few times. The rearrangement uses TRBV14 and TRBJ1-6; 9 bases fit TRBD1. Germline V lookup: CDR1 SGHDN, CDR2 FVKESK. The length of the CDR3 is 16 residues. The V segment lost 0 bases and the J segment 8 bases; nucleotides outside the gene matches: 5. The CDR3 region is CASSQDRGTGYSPLHF. In DNA form, the CDR3 reads TGTGCCAGCAGCCAAGATCGCGGGACAGGGTATTCACCCCTCCACTTT.

J is TRBJ2-7 and V is TRBV7-4; possible D gene TRBD1, 6 bases. Germline V CDR1 and CDR2: SGHVT, SQSDAQ. CDR3 size: 14 residues. V was trimmed by 0 bases and J by 3 bases, leaving 9 bases between them. The CDR3, as DNA: TGTGCCAGCAGCTTAGCTTGGGACAACTACGAGCAGTACTTC. It codes for CASSLAWDNYEQYF.

The chain employs TRBV3-1 and TRBJ2-7; 7 nucleotides match TRBD1. The germline gives CDR1 LGHDT, CDR2 YNNKEL (reference sequence). The CDR3 length is 16 residues. With V trimmed by 0 bases and J by 7 bases, 12 bases remained unmatched. The CDR3 DNA reads TGTGCCAGCAGCCAAGACCCGACAGGGCGGCCGGGGGAGCAGTACTTC. Amino acids: CASSQDPTGRPGEQYF.

This clonotype was detected only a few times. V and J are TRBV7-9 and TRBJ1-6; D may be TRBD1 (5 bases). This CDR3 is built from 16 residues. Trimming removed 5 bases from V and 9 bases from J, with 20 bases in between. Germline-derived CDR1 and CDR2 are SEHNR and FQNEAQ (reference sequence). In nucleotides, the CDR3 is TGTGCCAGCAGCACTGGGACGTCCCCCCGTGGTTCACCCCTCCACTTT. This encodes CASSTGTSPRGSPLHF.

This clonotype turned up a few times. The chain recombines TRBV10-3 with TRBJ1-5; D call uncertain. This CDR3 comprises 16 residues. Trimming shortened V by 2 bases and J by 0 bases, and 11 bases separated the two germline ends. Germline CDR1 ENHRY, CDR2 SYGVKD. In DNA form, the CDR3 reads TGTGCCATCAGTGAGCTTGCAGCGATTAGCAATCAGCCCCAGCATTTT. It is translated as CAISELAAISNQPQHF.

This rearrangement joins TRBV7-3 to TRBJ2-6, with a weak D call TRBD1 (5 bases). CDR1 SGHTA and CDR2 FQGTGA come from the germline V gene. The CDR3 is 17 residues long. Trimming left V 6 bases short and J 0 bases short, with 15 bases between. This chain's CDR3 is CASRQGGIDSGANVLTF. CDR3 in DNA: TGTGCCAGCAGGCAGGGCGGTATTGACTCTGGGGCCAACGTCCTGACTTTC.

This clonotype has more than one count but fewer than ten. The CDR3 nucleotides read TGTGCCAGCAGTCACCCGCTCCGGGACCATACCTACAATGAGCAGTTCTTC. It specifies CASSHPLRDHTYNEQFF. This rearrangement joins TRBV6-2 or TRBV6-3 to TRBJ2-1; D tentatively fits TRBD1 or TRBD2 (5 bases each). Germline V gene sequence: CDR1 MNHEY, CDR2 SVGEGT. Between the trimmed V and J ends, which lost 5 bases and 2 bases, there was a span of 19 bases. The CDR3 length is 17 residues.

The chain joins TRBV6-1 to TRBJ2-7; D perhaps matches TRBD2 (5 bases). V lost 6 bases and J 4 bases, leaving 13 bases between the germline ends. The CDR3 extends over 13 amino acids. Looked up from germline, CDR1 is MNHNS and CDR2 is SASEGT. CDR3 nucleotide sequence: TGTGCCAGCAGCCCCGGGGAGCTTTACGAGCAGTACTTC. Translated: CASSPGELYEQYF.

The chain recombines TRBV4-1 with TRBJ2-7; 13 bases fit TRBD2. Trimming at V came to 8 bases and at J to 1 base, leaving 5 bases not matched to a gene. Germline V gives CDR1 MGHRA, CDR2 YSYEKL. The CDR3 is made up of 15 amino acids. In DNA, the CDR3 is TGCGCCAGCGCTGGACTAGCGGGGGCTTCCTACGAGCAGTACTTC. Translated: CASAGLAGASYEQYF.

The chain uses TRBV7-2 and TRBJ2-2; D gene ambiguous. Germline V lookup: CDR1 SGHTA, CDR2 FQGNSA. The CDR3 is 14 amino acids. V lost 2 bases and J 6 bases, leaving 10 bases between the germline ends. CDR3 loop: CASSLILSSGELFF. The DNA for the CDR3 is TGTGCCAGCAGCTTAATTTTGAGTTCCGGGGAGCTGTTTTTT.

The rearrangement links TRBV5-4 to TRBJ2-5; 8 nucleotides match TRBD2. The V and J ends lost 2 bases and 1 base, in that order; junction bases with no gene match: 4. The length of the CDR3 is 15 residues. Germline CDR1 reads SGHNT; CDR2 reads YYREEE (reference sequence). For the CDR3, the DNA is TGTGCCAGCAGCTTTGGGGCGGGAGGCCAAGAGACCCAGTACTTC. Translating it yields CASSFGAGGQETQYF. Full variable domain (outside the CDR3, taken from reference TRBV5-4 and TRBJ2-5): ETGVTQSPTHLIKTRGQQVTLRCSSQSGHNTVSWYQQALGQGPQFIFQYYREEENGRGNFPPRFSGLQFPNYSSELNVNALELDDSALYLCASSFGAGGQETQYFGPGTRLLVL.

This clonotype was seen a few times. The rearrangement uses TRBV7-2 and TRBJ2-5; possible D gene TRBD2, 6 bases. Germline assignment: CDR1 SGHTA and CDR2 FQGNSA. This CDR3 contains 11 residues. V dropped 4 bases and J dropped 9 bases, with 9 bases sitting between them. The CDR3: CASSWRGAQYF. The CDR3 DNA reads as TGTGCCAGCAGCTGGCGCGGGGCCCAGTACTTC.

The chain uses TRBV7-2 and TRBJ1-6; 7 bases are shared with TRBD1. The CDR3 covers 16 residues. Per germline, CDR1 SGHTA and CDR2 FQGNSA. Unmatched junction bases numbered 7, after V lost 2 bases and J lost 6 bases. The CDR3 DNA follows: TGTGCCAGCAGCTTATTGGGGACAGCCTCTAATTCACCCCTCCACTTT. As protein: CASSLLGTASNSPLHF.

The table lists this clonotype with a count of one. The chain links TRBV25-1 to TRBJ2-7, with 10 bases identical to TRBD2. J lost 12 bases, V lost 4 bases, and 15 bases had no gene match. CDR3 size: 15 residues. Germline V gene data show CDR1 as MGHDK and CDR2 as SYGVNS. In DNA form, the CDR3 reads TGTGCCAGCAGTGGGCCGGGACTAGCGTATTATAATTGGTACTTC. This sequence encodes CASSGPGLAYYNWYF.

This clonotype has only a few counts. The J gene is TRBJ2-5, the V gene TRBV7-8; D not certain. V lost 6 bases and J 1 base, leaving 12 bases between the germline ends. The CDR3 has 14 amino acids. Germline V gene sequence: CDR1 SGHVS, CDR2 FQNEAQ. The CDR3 DNA is TGTGCCAGCAGTTATGGATGGAGCCAAGAGACCCAGTACTTC. Amino acids: CASSYGWSQETQYF.

This clonotype showed up just a few times. V and J are TRBV20-1 and TRBJ1-1, with D uncertain. With 0 bases removed from V and 5 bases from J, the gap between germline ends came to 10 bases. Germline V CDR1 and CDR2: DFQATT, SNEGSKA (reference sequence). The CDR3 is 13 residues long. CDR3 loop: CSARDGSLTEAFF. The DNA of the CDR3 is TGCAGTGCTAGAGATGGGAGTTTAACTGAAGCTTTCTTT.

This clonotype was seen only a few times. The J gene is TRBJ2-4, the V gene TRBV25-1; the D gene could be TRBD1 or TRBD2 (6 bases each). V lost 10 bases, J lost 6 bases, and 22 bases lay in between. The CDR3 contains 15 residues. Germline V CDR1 and CDR2: MGHDK, SYGVNS. DNA of the CDR3: TGTGCCAAGATGACAGGACCGGTGGGAGGAAACATTCAGTACTTC. It translates to CAKMTGPVGGNIQYF.

V gene TRBV23-1 combines with J gene TRBJ2-7; D gene unclear. TRBV23-1 is classed as an ORF, of uncertain function. There are 15 residues in the CDR3. Trimming removed 2 bases from V and 0 bases from J, with 11 bases in between. The CDR3 DNA is TGCGCCAGCAGTCAAATGGGGATCCTCTCCTACGAGCAGTACTTC. This encodes CASSQMGILSYEQYF.

This clonotype was observed a handful of times. The genes are TRBV11-3 and TRBJ1-1, with 7 bases that match TRBD1. J gave up 1 base and V 1 base, and 3 bases lay outside the gene matches. Germline loops: CDR1 SGHNT, CDR2 YENEEA. This CDR3 is 15 amino acids long. The chain's CDR3 is CASSLGQGENTEAFF. DNA for the CDR3: TGTGCCAGCAGCTTAGGACAGGGAGAGAACACTGAAGCTTTCTTT.

This clonotype was counted between two and nine times. The chain links TRBV5-1 to TRBJ2-5; the D gene is possibly TRBD2 (5 bases). From germline, CDR1 is SGHRS and CDR2 YFSETQ. The CDR3 totals 14 residues. Trimming took off 4 bases at V and 2 bases at J, with 12 bases between the two ends. Here the CDR3 reads CASSRLRDQETQYF. The DNA for the CDR3 is TGCGCCAGCAGCCGATTGAGGGATCAAGAGACCCAGTACTTC.

This chain uses TRBV20-1 with TRBJ1-6; tentative D call: TRBD1 (5 bases). The CDR3 consists of 15 residues. CDR1 is DFQATT and CDR2 is SNEGSKA in the germline V gene (reference sequence). Between the trimmed V and J ends, which lost 0 bases and 6 bases, there was a span of 12 bases. The CDR3 DNA follows: TGCAGTGCTAGAGATTACCGGGGGACTAATTCACCCCTCCACTTT. Protein: CSARDYRGTNSPLHF.

The chain employs TRBV10-3 and TRBJ1-3, with unresolved D. The length of the CDR3 is 15 residues. Germline CDR1 and CDR2: ENHRY and SYGVKD. Trimming took 0 bases from V and 0 from J, leaving 6 bases between them. CDR3 residues: CAISESVHSGNTIYF. The CDR3, as DNA: TGTGCCATCAGTGAGTCGGTACACTCTGGAAACACCATATATTTT.

V usage is TRBV3-1 and J usage is TRBJ1-2; D gene ambiguous. CDR1 is LGHDT, CDR2 YNNKEL, per germline (reference sequence). Deletions cut 3 bases from V and 8 bases from J, with 7 bases between. The CDR3 has 11 residues. Here the CDR3 reads CASSQAFGYTF. The CDR3, as DNA: TGTGCCAGCAGCCAGGCCTTCGGCTACACCTTC.

The chain couples TRBV20-1 to TRBJ2-7; 10 nucleotides align to TRBD2. This CDR3 is 14 amino acids long. Germline V lookup: CDR1 DFQATT, CDR2 SNEGSKA (reference sequence). With V trimmed by 5 bases and J by 0 bases, 4 bases remained unmatched. Written as DNA, the CDR3 is TGCAGTGCTGAACTAGCGGGAAACTCCTACGAGCAGTACTTC. Amino acids: CSAELAGNSYEQYF.

This clonotype was counted only a few times. V usage is TRBV7-9 and J usage is TRBJ2-1; TRBD2 agrees at 12 bases. The junction had 8 bases not matched to a gene; V was cut back by 5 bases and J by 9 bases. The CDR3 totals 15 residues. Germline-derived CDR1 and CDR2 are SEHNR and FQNEAQ (reference sequence). In DNA, the CDR3 is TGTGCCAGCAGCCCCGGACTAGCGGGATTAAGTGAGCAGTTCTTC. This gives the protein CASSPGLAGLSEQFF.

This clonotype showed up many times. The V and J genes are TRBV7-2 and TRBJ2-3; D remains ambiguous. The length of the CDR3 is 15 residues. The germline V and J ends were trimmed by 4 bases and 1 base, with 12 bases remaining between them. Germline V CDR1 and CDR2: SGHTA, FQGNSA. The CDR3 DNA sequence: TGTGCCAGCAGCTCTCAGTCGATAGGCACAGATACGCAGTATTTT. Translation: CASSSQSIGTDTQYF.

A few counts support this clonotype. The rearrangement uses TRBV7-6 and TRBJ2-3; D not resolved. CDR3 length equals 14 residues. Trimming took 1 base from V and 3 from J, leaving 8 bases between them. Per germline, CDR1 SGHVS and CDR2 FNYEAQ. The CDR3, as DNA: TGTGCCAGCAGCTTAGAACACCATACAGATACGCAGTATTTT. It specifies CASSLEHHTDTQYF.

This clonotype has at least ten counts. V and J are TRBV7-2 and TRBJ1-5; TRBD1 agrees at 9 bases. Germline assignment: CDR1 SGHTA and CDR2 FQGNSA. The CDR3 is made up of 15 amino acids. V dropped 5 bases and J dropped 3; count of bases not matched to a gene: 5. Written as DNA, the CDR3 is TGTGCCAGCAGCGCTGGACAGGGGCTCAATCAGCCCCAGCATTTT. Its protein is CASSAGQGLNQPQHF.

V usage is TRBV2 and J usage is TRBJ1-4; D is unclear. V was pared by 7 bases and J by 8 bases, with 14 bases between. Per germline, CDR1 SNHLY and CDR2 FYNNEI. There are 13 residues in the CDR3. The CDR3 DNA follows: TGTGCCAGCATTCGGGAGTCTGAGGAAAAACTGTTTTTT. It specifies CASIRESEEKLFF. Drawing the rest from reference TRBV2 and TRBJ1-4, the complete variable domain is EPEVTQTPSHQVTQMGQEVILRCVPISNHLYFYWYRQILGQKVEFLVSFYNNEISEKSEIFDDQFSVERPDGSNFTLKIRSTKLEDSAMYFCASIRESEEKLFFGSGTQLSVL.

This clonotype was seen many times. This chain connects TRBV7-2 to TRBJ2-1; TRBD2 matches at 11 bases. V was pared by 1 base and J by 6 bases, with 2 bases of the junction left unmatched. Germline CDR1 and CDR2: SGHTA and FQGNSA. CDR3 size: 15 residues. CDR3 in DNA: TGTGCCAGCAGCTTAGGACTAGCGGGGACCAATGAGCAGTTCTTC. Translation: CASSLGLAGTNEQFF.